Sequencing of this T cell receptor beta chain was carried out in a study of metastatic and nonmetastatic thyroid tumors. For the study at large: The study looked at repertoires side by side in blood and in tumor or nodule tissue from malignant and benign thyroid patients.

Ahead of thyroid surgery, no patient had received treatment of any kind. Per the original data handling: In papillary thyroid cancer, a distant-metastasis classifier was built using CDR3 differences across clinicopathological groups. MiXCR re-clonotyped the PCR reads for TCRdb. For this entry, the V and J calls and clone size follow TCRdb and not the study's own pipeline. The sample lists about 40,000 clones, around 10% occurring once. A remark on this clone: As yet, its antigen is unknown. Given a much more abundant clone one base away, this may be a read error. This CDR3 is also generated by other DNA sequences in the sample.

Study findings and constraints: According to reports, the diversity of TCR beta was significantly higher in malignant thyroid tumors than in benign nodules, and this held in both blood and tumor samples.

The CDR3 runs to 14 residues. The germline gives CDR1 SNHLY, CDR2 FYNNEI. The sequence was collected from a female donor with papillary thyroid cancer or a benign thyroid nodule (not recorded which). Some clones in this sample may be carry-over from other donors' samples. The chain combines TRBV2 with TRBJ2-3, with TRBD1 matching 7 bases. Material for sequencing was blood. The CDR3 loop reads CTSRDGQGVDTQYF. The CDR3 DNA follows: TGTACCAGCAGGGACGGGCAGGGGGTAGATACGCAGTATTTT.